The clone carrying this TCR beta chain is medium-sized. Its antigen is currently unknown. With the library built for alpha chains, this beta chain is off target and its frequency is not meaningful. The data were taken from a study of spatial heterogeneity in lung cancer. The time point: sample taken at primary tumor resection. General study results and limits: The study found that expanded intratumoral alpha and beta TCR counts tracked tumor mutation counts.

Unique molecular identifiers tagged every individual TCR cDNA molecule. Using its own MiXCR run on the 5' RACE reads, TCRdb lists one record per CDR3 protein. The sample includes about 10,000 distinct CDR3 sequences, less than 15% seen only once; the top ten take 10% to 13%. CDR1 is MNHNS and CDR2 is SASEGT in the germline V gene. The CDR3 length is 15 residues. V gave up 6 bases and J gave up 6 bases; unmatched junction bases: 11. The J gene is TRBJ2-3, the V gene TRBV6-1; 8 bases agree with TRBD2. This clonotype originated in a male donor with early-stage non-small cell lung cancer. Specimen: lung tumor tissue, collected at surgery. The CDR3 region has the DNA TGTGCCAGCAGCCTCCGGGAGGGGGGCGTGGATACGCAGTATTTT. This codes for CASSLREGGVDTQYF.